The source of this T cell receptor (beta chain) is a study of T cells after yellow fever vaccination. Germline-derived CDR1 and CDR2 are MNHEY and SVGAGI. Trimming cost V 0 bases and J 8 bases; bases outside gene matches: 8. CDR3 size: 15 residues. The sample holds many counts of this clonotype. What it binds is unknown. Study-wide results and limits: Abundant clonotypes from the bulk population could have been carried over as contaminants into FACS-sorted repertoires.

5'RACE template switching generated TCR cDNA, adding a universal primer site and UMIs. Each CDR3 protein is one row after TCRdb ran MiXCR on the 5' RACE reads. Here the sample spans 250,000 or so distinct CDR3 sequences, roughly 3.5% being singletons. This sequence originates from a man younger than 35 who received the YFV17D yellow fever vaccine. The material sequenced was PBMCs, taken 15 days after the yellow fever booster vaccination. The J gene is TRBJ1-2, the V gene TRBV6-5, with TRBD1 matching 8 bases. Written as DNA, the CDR3 is TGTGCCAGCAGTTACTCAGGACAGGGCTTCCTAGGCTACACCTTC. Amino acids: CASSYSGQGFLGYTF.